This T cell receptor beta chain was recovered during a study of control samples from healthy donors and cancer patients. This clone occurred once. Measured with immunoSEQ multiplex PCR; TCRdb has only the in-frame clones, and not every one. The top ten hold approximately 39% of the sample, which has about 120,000 clones, around 90% seen once. The CDR3 spans 16 residues. Per germline, CDR1 SGHAT and CDR2 FQNNGV. Losses at the gene ends were 5 bases for V and 4 bases for J; bases not matched to a gene: 11. The chain employs TRBV11-2 and TRBJ1-2, with TRBD1 matching 9 bases. This sequence was found in a man aged 45-60 years in good health. Material: blood. CDR3 sequence: CASSLGTGSGSYGYTF. The DNA of the CDR3 is TGTGCCAGCAGCCTCGGGACAGGGAGCGGATCCTATGGCTACACCTTC.